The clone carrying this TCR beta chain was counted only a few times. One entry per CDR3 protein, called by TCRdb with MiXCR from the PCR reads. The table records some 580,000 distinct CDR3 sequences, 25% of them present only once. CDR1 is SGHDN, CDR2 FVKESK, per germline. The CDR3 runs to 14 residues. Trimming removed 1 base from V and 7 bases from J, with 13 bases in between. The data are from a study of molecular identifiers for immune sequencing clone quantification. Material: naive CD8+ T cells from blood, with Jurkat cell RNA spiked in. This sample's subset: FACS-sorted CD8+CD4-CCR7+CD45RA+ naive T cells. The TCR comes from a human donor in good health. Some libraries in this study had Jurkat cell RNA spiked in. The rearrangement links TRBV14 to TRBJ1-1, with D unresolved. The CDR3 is CASSQADFIGEAFF. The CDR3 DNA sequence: TGTGCCAGCAGCCAAGCGGATTTCATTGGTGAAGCTTTCTTT.